This passage covers 16 T cell receptor beta chains from one sample sequenced in a study of shared clonotypes between healthy human individuals. Only in-frame clones appear in the TCRdb table, and some are missing; sequencing was by immunoSEQ multiplex PCR. The profile shows some 660,000 clones, 73% of them singletons. Sequencing used memory CD4+ T cells sorted from blood. Noted subset: CD45RA-negative fraction. The receptors here all came from a woman in her 30s in good health.

V gene TRBV10-1 combines with J gene TRBJ1-1; 10 nucleotides line up with TRBD1. The CDR3 consists of 15 residues. The ends lost 5 bases at V and 5 bases at J; junction bases unmatched: 8. CDR1 and CDR2 (germline): WNHNN, SYGVQD (reference sequence). DNA for the CDR3: TGCGCCAGCAGTCCGGGACAGGGGCATCGGACTGAAGCTTTCTTT. This translates into CASSPGQGHRTEAFF.

This chain connects TRBV25-1 to TRBJ2-7; D unresolved. This CDR3 has 11 amino acids. Trimming cost V 4 bases and J 3 bases, with 4 bases left between them. Germline CDR1 is MGHDK and CDR2 is SYGVNS. The CDR3 reads CASSGFYEQYF. CDR3 nucleotide sequence: TGTGCCAGCAGTGGTTTCTACGAGCAGTACTTC.

In its sample, this clone was seen a few times. The chain joins TRBV28 to TRBJ2-1, with 13 nucleotides matching TRBD2. This CDR3 spans 18 amino acids. Trimming took 6 bases from V and 4 from J; bases not matched to a gene: 12. Germline V gene lookup returns CDR1 MDHEN and CDR2 SYDVKM. CDR3 bases: TGTGCCAGCAGGTCACCCCGGACTAGCGGGAGTAGATACAATGAGCAGTTCTTC. This sequence encodes CASRSPRTSGSRYNEQFF.

CDR3 region: CASRNRGGNTEAFF. Written as DNA, the CDR3 is TGCGCCAGCAGAAACAGGGGAGGAAACACTGAAGCTTTCTTT. This chain links TRBV5-1 with TRBJ1-1; TRBD1 agrees at 7 bases. V was clipped by 5 bases and J by 2 bases; unmatched bases: 6. The CDR3 runs to 14 residues. Germline V lookup: CDR1 SGHRS, CDR2 YFSETQ.

The gene calls are TRBV5-4 and TRBJ2-3; 12 bases match TRBD2. This CDR3 region has 16 residues. V shed 4 bases, J shed 6 bases, and the junction held 9 bases outside the gene matches. Germline assignment: CDR1 SGHNT and CDR2 YYREEE (reference sequence). CDR3 region: CASSRTSGTRIDTQYF. CDR3 DNA: TGTGCCAGCAGCCGGACTAGCGGGACCCGTATTGATACGCAGTATTTT.

V usage is TRBV5-1 and J usage is TRBJ1-1; 8 bases agree with TRBD1. The ends lost 0 bases at V and 5 bases at J; junction bases unmatched: 18. CDR3 length equals 19 residues. CDR1 is SGHRS, CDR2 YFSETQ, per germline. This CDR3 reads CASSLARADRAGAITEAFF. In DNA, the CDR3 is TGCGCCAGCAGCTTGGCCCGAGCGGACAGGGCAGGGGCTATAACTGAAGCTTTCTTT.

J is TRBJ2-3 and V is TRBV28; TRBD2 matches at 10 bases. With 2 bases clipped from V and 7 bases from J, the junction kept 9 bases outside the gene matches. The CDR3 has 16 amino acids. Per the germline V gene, CDR1 is MDHEN and CDR2 is SYDVKM. CDR3 sequence (DNA): TGTGCCAGCAGTTTAAGCCTAGCGGGAGTATTTTATACGCAGTATTTT. Amino acids: CASSLSLAGVFYTQYF.

This CDR3 reads CASSYEGTRGYTF. In nucleotides, the CDR3 is TGTGCCAGCAGTTACGAGGGGACGCGTGGCTACACCTTC. The rearrangement uses TRBV28 and TRBJ1-2; weak D call: TRBD1 (5 bases). This CDR3 region has 13 residues. Looked up from germline, CDR1 is MDHEN and CDR2 is SYDVKM. Deletions cut 4 bases from V and 7 bases from J, with 13 bases between.

Remarks on this clone: Other DNA sequences in this sample translate to the same CDR3. The chain couples TRBV28 to TRBJ1-2; D is unclear. Germline V CDR1 and CDR2: MDHEN, SYDVKM. Trimming shortened V by 5 bases and J by 3 bases, and 7 bases separated the two germline ends. The CDR3 spans 12 residues. CDR3 DNA: TGTGCCAGCAGTCGTAGGGACTATGGCTACACCTTC. Protein sequence: CASSRRDYGYTF.

The chain joins TRBV14 to TRBJ2-1; TRBD1 matches at 8 bases. This CDR3 spans 16 amino acids. Germline V gene lookup returns CDR1 SGHDN and CDR2 FVKESK. V dropped 0 bases and J dropped 3; count of bases not matched to a gene: 4. The CDR3 bases are TGTGCCAGCAGCCAAGAGACAGGGGTGGGCTACAATGAGCAGTTCTTC. Its protein product is CASSQETGVGYNEQFF.

The chain is built from TRBV9 and TRBJ2-4, with TRBD1 identical over 12 bases. The trim removed 4 bases at V and 6 bases at J, leaving 8 bases unmatched. This CDR3 contains 16 residues. CDR1 is SGDLS, CDR2 YYNGEE, per germline. CDR3 sequence: CASSPRDRGLVNIQYF. The CDR3, as DNA: TGTGCCAGCAGCCCCCGGGACAGGGGGCTTGTAAACATTCAGTACTTC. The full variable domain, completed using reference TRBV9 and TRBJ2-4, is DSGVTQTPKHLITATGQRVTLRCSPRSGDLSVYWYQQSLDQGLQFLIQYYNGEERAKGNILERFSAQQFPDLHSELNLSSLELGDSALYFCASSPRDRGLVNIQYFGAGTRLSVL.

Concerning this clone: This same CDR3 is encoded by further DNA sequences in the sample. The chain links TRBV7-2 to TRBJ2-1, with D perhaps TRBD2 (5 bases). The CDR3 loop spans 14 amino acids. The germline CDR1 and CDR2 sequences are SGHTA and FQGNSA. V was cut by 3 bases and J by 0 bases, with 6 bases left in between. CDR3 in amino acids: CASSLDSSYNEQFF. In DNA, the CDR3 is TGTGCCAGCAGCTTGGACTCCTCCTACAATGAGCAGTTCTTC.

The chain uses TRBV30 and TRBJ2-7, with D perhaps TRBD1 or TRBD2 (5 bases each). In germline, CDR1 is GTSNPN, CDR2 SVGIG (reference sequence). V shed 0 bases and J shed 2 bases, with 11 bases lying between them. The CDR3 spans 14 residues. CDR3 in amino acids: CAWSVGDLTYEQYF. The CDR3 region has the DNA TGTGCCTGGAGTGTGGGGGACCTAACCTACGAGCAGTACTTC.

The rearrangement links TRBV4-1 to TRBJ2-7, with TRBD1 matching over 7 bases. The V and J ends lost 0 bases and 3 bases, in that order; junction bases with no gene match: 8. There are 16 residues in the CDR3. The germline gives CDR1 MGHRA, CDR2 YSYEKL. CDR3: CASSQDERGGVYEQYF. In DNA form, the CDR3 reads TGCGCCAGCAGCCAAGATGAGCGAGGGGGCGTCTACGAGCAGTACTTC.

This clone showed up just once. The chain recombines TRBV5-1 with TRBJ2-5, with D maybe TRBD2 (6 bases). Germline loops: CDR1 SGHRS, CDR2 YFSETQ. Trimming removed 4 bases at V and 3 bases at J, with 16 bases between. There are 15 residues in the CDR3. The DNA for the CDR3 is TGCGCCAGCAGCCCGACGACTAGTTCGGAAGAGACCCAGTACTTC. Translating it yields CASSPTTSSEETQYF.

CDR3 sequence reads: CASSLGGQREQYF. In nucleotides, the CDR3 is TGTGCCAGCAGCTTAGGTGGCCAGCGGGAGCAGTACTTC. J is TRBJ2-7 and V is TRBV11-3; TRBD2 might be the D (5 bases). This CDR3 is 13 amino acids long. V gave up 1 base and J gave up 7 bases, with 11 bases separating them. Per germline, CDR1 SGHNT and CDR2 YENEEA. The whole variable domain, filled in from reference TRBV11-3 and TRBJ2-7, reads EAGVVQSPRYKIIEKKQPVAFWCNPISGHNTLYWYLQNLGQGPELLIRYENEEAVDDSQLPKDRFSAERLKGVDSTLKIQPAELGDSAVYLCASSLGGQREQYFGPGTRLTVT.